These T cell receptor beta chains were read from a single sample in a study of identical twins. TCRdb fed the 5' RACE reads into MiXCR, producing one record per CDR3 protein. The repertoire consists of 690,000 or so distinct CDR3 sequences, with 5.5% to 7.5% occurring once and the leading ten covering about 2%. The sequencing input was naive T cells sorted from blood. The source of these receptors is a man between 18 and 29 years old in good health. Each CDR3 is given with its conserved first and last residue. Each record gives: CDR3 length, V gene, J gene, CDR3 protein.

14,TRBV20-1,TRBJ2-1,CSARPGLAAYEQFF
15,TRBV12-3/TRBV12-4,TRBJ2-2,CASSFGVAGIGELFF
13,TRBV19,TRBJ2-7,CATGPSSFYEQYF
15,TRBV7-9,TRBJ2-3,CASSLVVAGADTQYF
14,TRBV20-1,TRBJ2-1,CSARSGTAYNEQFF
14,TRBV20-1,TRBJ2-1,CSASRLSSYNEQFF
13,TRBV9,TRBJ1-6,CASSRDRGRVLHF
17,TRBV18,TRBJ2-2,CASSRDYPLWNTGELFF
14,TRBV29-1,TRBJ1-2,CSVLGTDLNYGYTF
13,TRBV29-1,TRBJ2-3,CSVEDRGADTQYF
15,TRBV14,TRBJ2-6,CASSQAGAGANVLTF
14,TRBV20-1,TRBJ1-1,CSARLPGGSREAFF
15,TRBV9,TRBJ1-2,CASSAFRDRVYGYTF
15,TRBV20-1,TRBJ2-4,CSARGLADRKNIQYF